This TCR beta chain was retrieved from a study of cytomegalovirus exposure and HLA in healthy donors. The germline V gene encodes CDR1 SGHAT and CDR2 FQNNGV. Trimming shortened V by 4 bases and J by 7 bases, and 11 bases separated the two germline ends. The CDR3 length is 13 residues. This clone was recorded only once. Primers: 60 Vbeta forward and 13 Jbeta reverse. Per the authors' pipeline: In a later analysis, of roughly 83 million unique beta chains, 9 million to 11 million appeared in at least two donors. Only in-frame clones appear in the TCRdb table, and some are missing; sequencing was by immunoSEQ multiplex PCR. V, J and clone size are those of that table, while D and trimming were read from the DNA. The data contain around 200,000 clones, around 76% of them singletons.

This sequence was found in a man younger than 45 in good health and CMV-seronegative. This rearrangement joins TRBV11-2 to TRBJ1-5; TRBD1 might be the D (6 bases). The sequenced material came from PBMCs. This CDR3 is CASSSIRGQPQHF. CDR3 sequence (DNA): TGTGCCAGCAGCTCTATCAGGGGACAGCCCCAGCATTTT.